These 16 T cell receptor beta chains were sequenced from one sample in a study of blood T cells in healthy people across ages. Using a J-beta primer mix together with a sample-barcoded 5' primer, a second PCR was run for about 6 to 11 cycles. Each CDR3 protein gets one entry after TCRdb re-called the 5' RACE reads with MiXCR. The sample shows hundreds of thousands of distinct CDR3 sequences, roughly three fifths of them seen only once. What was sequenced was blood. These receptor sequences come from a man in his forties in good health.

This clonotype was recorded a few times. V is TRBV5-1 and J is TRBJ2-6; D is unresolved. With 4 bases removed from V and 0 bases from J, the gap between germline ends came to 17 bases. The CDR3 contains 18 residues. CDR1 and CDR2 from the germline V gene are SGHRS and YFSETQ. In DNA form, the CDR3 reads TGCGCCAGCAGCCTCCTCGGGCAGAAAACCTCTGGGGCCAACGTCCTGACTTTC. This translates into CASSLLGQKTSGANVLTF. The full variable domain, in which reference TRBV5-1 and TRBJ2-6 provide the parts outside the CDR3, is KAGVTQTPRYLIKTRGQQVTLSCSPISGHRSVSWYQQTPGQGLQFLFEYFSETQRNKGNFPGRFSGRQFSNSRSEMNVSTLELGDSALYLCASSLLGQKTSGANVLTFGAGSRLTVL.

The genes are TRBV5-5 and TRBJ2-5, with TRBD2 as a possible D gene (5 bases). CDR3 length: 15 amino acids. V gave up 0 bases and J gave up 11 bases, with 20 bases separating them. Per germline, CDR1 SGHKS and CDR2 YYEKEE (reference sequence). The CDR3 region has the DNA TGTGCCAGCAGCTTGGGCGAGAACGGGGTGTATGAGCAGTACTTC. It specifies CASSLGENGVYEQYF.

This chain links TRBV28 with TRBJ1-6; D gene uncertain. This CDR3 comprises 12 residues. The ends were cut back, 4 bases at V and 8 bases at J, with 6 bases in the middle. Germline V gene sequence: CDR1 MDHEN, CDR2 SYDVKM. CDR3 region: CASSYGDSPLHF. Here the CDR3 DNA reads TGTGCCAGCAGTTACGGGGATTCACCCCTCCACTTT.

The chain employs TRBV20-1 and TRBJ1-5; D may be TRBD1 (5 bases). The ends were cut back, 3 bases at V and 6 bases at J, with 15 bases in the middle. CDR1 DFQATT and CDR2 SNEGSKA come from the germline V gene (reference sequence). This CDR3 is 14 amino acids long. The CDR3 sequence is CSASSPSGSQPQHF. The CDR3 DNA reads TGCAGTGCTAGCTCCCCCTCAGGGAGTCAGCCCCAGCATTTT.

Here the CDR3 reads CASSSGGGTGETLFF. CDR3 in DNA: TGTGCCAGCAGCTCCGGGGGAGGGACTGGCGAGACTTTGTTCTTC. The chain employs TRBV11-3 and TRBJ2-1; TRBD2 aligns across 7 bases. This CDR3 has 15 residues. The ends lost 4 bases at V and 15 bases at J; junction bases unmatched: 18. Looked up from germline, CDR1 is SGHNT and CDR2 is YENEEA.

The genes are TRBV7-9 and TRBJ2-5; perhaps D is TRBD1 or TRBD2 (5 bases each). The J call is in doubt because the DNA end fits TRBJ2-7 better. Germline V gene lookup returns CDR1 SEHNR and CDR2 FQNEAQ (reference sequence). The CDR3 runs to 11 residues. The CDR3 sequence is CASTGTTEQYF. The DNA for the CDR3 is TGTGCCAGCACTGGGACCACCGAGCAGTACTTC.

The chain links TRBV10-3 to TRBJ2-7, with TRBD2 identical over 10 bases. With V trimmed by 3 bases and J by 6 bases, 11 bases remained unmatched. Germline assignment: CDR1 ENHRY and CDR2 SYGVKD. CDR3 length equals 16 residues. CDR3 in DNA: TGTGCCATCAGTGACCCGACTAGCGGGCCCATCGGCGAGCAGTACTTC. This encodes CAISDPTSGPIGEQYF.

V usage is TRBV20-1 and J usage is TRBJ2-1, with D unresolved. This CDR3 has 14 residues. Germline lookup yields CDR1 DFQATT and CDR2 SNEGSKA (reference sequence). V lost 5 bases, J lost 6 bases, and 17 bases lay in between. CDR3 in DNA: TGCAGTGCTCCTGGATACGAACGGGCCAATGAGCAGTTCTTC. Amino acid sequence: CSAPGYERANEQFF.

CDR3 residues: CASSDAGRSQTQYF. CDR3 DNA sequence: TGTGCCAGCAGTGACGCAGGGCGGTCTCAGACCCAGTACTTC. The genes are TRBV6-2 or TRBV6-3 and TRBJ2-7; TRBD1 might be the D (5 bases). The DNA end is more similar to TRBJ2-5, so the J call may be wrong. CDR1 is MNHEY, CDR2 SVGEGT, per germline. CDR3 size: 14 residues.

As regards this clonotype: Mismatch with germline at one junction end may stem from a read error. The CDR3: CSSSLAGATNEKLFF. CDR3 coding DNA: TGTTCCAGCAGCTTAGCGGGGGCCACTAATGAAAAACTGTTTTTT. The rearrangement joins TRBV7-9 to TRBJ1-4, with D possibly matching TRBD1 (6 bases). The CDR3 sequence is 15 residues long. Germline lookup yields CDR1 SEHNR and CDR2 FQNEAQ (reference sequence).

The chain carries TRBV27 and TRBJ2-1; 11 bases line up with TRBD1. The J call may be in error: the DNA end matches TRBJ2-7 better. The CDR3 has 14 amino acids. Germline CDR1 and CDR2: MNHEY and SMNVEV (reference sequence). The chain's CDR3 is CASSIGQGAHEQYF. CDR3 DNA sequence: TGTGCCAGCAGTATAGGACAGGGGGCCCATGAGCAGTACTTC.

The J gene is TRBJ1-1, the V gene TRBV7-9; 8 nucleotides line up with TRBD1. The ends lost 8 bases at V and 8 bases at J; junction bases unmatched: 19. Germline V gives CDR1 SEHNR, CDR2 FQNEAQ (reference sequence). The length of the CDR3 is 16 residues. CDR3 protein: CASVGGQGARSREAFF. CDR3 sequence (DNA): TGTGCCAGCGTTGGAGGGCAGGGGGCAAGGTCCCGGGAAGCTTTCTTT. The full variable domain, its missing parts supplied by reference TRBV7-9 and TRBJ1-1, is DTGVSQNPRHKITKRGQNVTFRCDPISEHNRLYWYRQTLGQGPEFLTYFQNEAQLEKSRLLSDRFSAERPKGSFSTLEIQRTEQGDSAMYLCASVGGQGARSREAFFGQGTRLTVV.

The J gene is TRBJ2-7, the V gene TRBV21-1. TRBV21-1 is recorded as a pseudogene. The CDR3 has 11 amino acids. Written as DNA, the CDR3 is TGTGCCAGCATCACAACGGGCGAGCAGTACTTC. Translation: CASITTGEQYF.

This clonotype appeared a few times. The CDR3 protein is CASSQAVATGTDTQYF. As DNA, the CDR3 is TGTGCCAGCAGCCAAGCGGTAGCGACGGGCACAGATACGCAGTATTTT. The J gene is TRBJ2-3, the V gene TRBV4-2, with D perhaps matching TRBD2 (5 bases). Germline lookup yields CDR1 LGHNA and CDR2 YNFKEQ. The CDR3 runs to 16 residues. Trimming removed 1 base at V and 1 base at J, with 12 bases between.

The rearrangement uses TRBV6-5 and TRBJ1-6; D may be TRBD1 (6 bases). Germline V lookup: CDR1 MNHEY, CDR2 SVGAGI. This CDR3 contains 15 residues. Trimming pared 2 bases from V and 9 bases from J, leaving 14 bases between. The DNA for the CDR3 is TGTGCCAGCAGTTACGGGGCGGCAGGGGCTTCACCCCTCCACTTT. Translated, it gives CASSYGAAGASPLHF.

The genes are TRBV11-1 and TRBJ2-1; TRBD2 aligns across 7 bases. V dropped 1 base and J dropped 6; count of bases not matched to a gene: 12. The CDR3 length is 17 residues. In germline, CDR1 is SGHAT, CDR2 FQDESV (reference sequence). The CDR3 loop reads CASSLDVSGISPNEQFF. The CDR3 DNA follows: TGTGCCAGCAGCTTAGACGTGAGCGGGATATCGCCCAATGAGCAGTTCTTC.